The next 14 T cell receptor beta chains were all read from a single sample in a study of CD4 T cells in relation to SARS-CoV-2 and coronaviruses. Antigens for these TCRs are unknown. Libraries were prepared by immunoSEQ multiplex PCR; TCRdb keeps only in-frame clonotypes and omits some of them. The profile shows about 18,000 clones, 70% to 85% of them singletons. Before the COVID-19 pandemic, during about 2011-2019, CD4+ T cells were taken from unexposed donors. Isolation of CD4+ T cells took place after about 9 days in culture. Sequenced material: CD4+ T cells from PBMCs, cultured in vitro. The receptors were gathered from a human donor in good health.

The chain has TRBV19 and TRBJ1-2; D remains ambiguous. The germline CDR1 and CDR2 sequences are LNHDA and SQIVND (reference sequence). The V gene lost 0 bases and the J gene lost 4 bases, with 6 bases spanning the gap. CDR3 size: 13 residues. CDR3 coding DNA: TGTGCCAGTAGTATAGATCCCACCTATGGCTACACCTTC. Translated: CASSIDPTYGYTF.

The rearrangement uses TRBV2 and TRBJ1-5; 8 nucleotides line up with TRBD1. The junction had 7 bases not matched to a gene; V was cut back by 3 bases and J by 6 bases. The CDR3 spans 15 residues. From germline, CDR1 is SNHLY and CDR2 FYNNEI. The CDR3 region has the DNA TGTGCCAGCAGTGAGCAGGGGGCTAGGGGTCAGCCCCAGCATTTT. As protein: CASSEQGARGQPQHF.

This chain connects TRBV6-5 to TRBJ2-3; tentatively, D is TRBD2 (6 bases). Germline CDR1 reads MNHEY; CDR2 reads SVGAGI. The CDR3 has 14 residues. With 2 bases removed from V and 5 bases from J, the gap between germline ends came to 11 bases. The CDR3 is CASSYTGDIDTQYF. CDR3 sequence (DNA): TGTGCCAGCAGTTACACGGGAGATATAGATACGCAGTATTTT.

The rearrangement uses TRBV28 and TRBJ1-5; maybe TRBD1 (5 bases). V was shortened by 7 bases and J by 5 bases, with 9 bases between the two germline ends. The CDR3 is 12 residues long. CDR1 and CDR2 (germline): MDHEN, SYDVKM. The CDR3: CASTGYDQPQHF. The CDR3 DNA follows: TGTGCCAGCACAGGGTACGATCAGCCCCAGCATTTT.

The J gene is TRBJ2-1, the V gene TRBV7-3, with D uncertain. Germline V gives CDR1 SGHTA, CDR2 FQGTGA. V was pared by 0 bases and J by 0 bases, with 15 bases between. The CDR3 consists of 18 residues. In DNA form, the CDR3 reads TGTGCCAGCAGCTTAACTGGTGGCGGTCAGAGCTCCTACAATGAGCAGTTCTTC. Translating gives CASSLTGGGQSSYNEQFF.

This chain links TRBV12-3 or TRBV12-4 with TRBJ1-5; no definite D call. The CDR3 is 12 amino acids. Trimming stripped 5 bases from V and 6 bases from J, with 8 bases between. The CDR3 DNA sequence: TGTGCCAGCAGTCCCCGAAGTCAGCCCCAGCATTTT. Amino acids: CASSPRSQPQHF.

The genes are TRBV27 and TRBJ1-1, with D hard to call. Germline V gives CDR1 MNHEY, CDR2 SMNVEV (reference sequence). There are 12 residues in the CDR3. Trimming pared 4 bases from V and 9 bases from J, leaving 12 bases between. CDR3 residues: CASSSAGRQAFF. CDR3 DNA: TGTGCCAGCAGTTCCGCGGGGAGGCAAGCTTTCTTT.

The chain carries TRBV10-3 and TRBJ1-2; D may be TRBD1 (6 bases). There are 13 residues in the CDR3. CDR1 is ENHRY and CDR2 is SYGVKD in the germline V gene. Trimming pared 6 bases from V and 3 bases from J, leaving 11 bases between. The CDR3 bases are TGTGCCATCAGCCGGCAGGGGTACTATGGCTACACCTTC. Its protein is CAISRQGYYGYTF.

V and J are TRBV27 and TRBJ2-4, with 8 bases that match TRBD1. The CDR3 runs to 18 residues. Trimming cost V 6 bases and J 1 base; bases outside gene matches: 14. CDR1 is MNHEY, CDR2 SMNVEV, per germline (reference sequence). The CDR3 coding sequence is TGTGCCAGCAGAACGGACAGGGTCGAGGTCGGGGCCAAAAACATTCAGTACTTC. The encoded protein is CASRTDRVEVGAKNIQYF.

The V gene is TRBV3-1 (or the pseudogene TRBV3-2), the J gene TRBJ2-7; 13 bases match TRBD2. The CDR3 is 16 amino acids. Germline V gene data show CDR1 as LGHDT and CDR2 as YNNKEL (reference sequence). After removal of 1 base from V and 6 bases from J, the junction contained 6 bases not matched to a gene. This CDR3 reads CASSQVLAGGYPEQYF. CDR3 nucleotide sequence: TGTGCCAGCAGCCAAGTACTAGCGGGAGGGTATCCCGAGCAGTACTTC.

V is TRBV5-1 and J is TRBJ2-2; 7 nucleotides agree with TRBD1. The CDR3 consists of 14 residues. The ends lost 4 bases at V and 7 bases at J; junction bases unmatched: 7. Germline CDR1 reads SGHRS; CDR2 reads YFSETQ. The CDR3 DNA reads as TGCGCCAGCAGCACCTGGCAGGGGGACGGGGAGCTGTTTTTT. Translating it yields CASSTWQGDGELFF.

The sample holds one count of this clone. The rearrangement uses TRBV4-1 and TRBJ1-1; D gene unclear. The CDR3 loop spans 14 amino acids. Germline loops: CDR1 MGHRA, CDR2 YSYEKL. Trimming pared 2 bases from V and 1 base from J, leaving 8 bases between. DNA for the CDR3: TGCGCCAGCAGCCAACCAACAAAGAACACTGAAGCTTTCTTT. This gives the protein CASSQPTKNTEAFF.

The CDR3 DNA sequence: TGTGCCAGCAGCCATCCCCTAGCGGGAGGTGGAGAGACCCAGTACTTC. As protein: CASSHPLAGGGETQYF. The chain has TRBV3-1 (or the pseudogene TRBV3-2) and TRBJ2-5, with TRBD2 matching over 11 bases. This CDR3 contains 16 residues. Germline CDR1 LGHDT, CDR2 YNNKEL (reference sequence). J was trimmed by 4 bases and V by 3 bases; bases with no gene match: 7.

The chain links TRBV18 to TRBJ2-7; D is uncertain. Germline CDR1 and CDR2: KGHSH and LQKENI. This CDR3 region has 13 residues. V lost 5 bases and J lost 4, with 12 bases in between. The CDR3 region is CASSSLRSYEQYF. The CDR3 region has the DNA TGTGCCAGCTCATCCCTAAGATCTTACGAGCAGTACTTC.